These T cell receptor beta chains were read from a single sample in a study of blood T cells in healthy people across ages. TCRdb redid the calling of the 5' RACE reads with MiXCR, one entry per CDR3 protein. The table records hundreds of thousands of distinct CDR3 sequences, less than 45% of them present only once. Sequencing was done on a sample of blood. The receptor source for this set is an older man in good health. Each CDR3 is given with its conserved first and last residue. D genes are given only for firm matches. Some rows have no size entry. The others give once, few or many, or a class for an expanded clone.

size: few
D: TRBD1
V: TRBV6-5
J: TRBJ2-7
CDR3: CASSPGTGVFEQYF
DNA: TGTGCCAGCAGTCCCGGGACAGGTGTCTTCGAGCAGTACTTC

size: many
D: NA
V: TRBV4-3
J: TRBJ2-7
CDR3: CASSQEVVSSYEQYF
DNA: TGCGCCAGCAGCCAAGAGGTAGTCAGCTCCTACGAGCAGTACTTC

size: few
D: NA
V: TRBV9
J: TRBJ2-7
CDR3: CASSRGDSAYEQYF
DNA: TGTGCCAGCAGTCGGGGGGACAGCGCCTACGAGCAGTACTTC

size: few
D: NA
V: TRBV5-1
J: TRBJ2-3
CDR3: CASSFGGAGTDTQYF
DNA: TGCGCCAGCAGCTTTGGGGGGGCCGGCACAGATACGCAGTATTTT

size: few
D: NA
V: TRBV7-2
J: TRBJ2-7
CDR3: CASSPQAQGSSYEQYF
DNA: TGTGCCAGCAGCCCACAGGCACAGGGCAGCTCCTACGAGCAGTACTTC

size: NA
D: TRBD1
V: TRBV7-9
J: TRBJ1-2
CDR3: CASSLTPLDRVYGYTF
DNA: TGTGCCAGCAGCTTAACACCCTTGGACAGGGTCTATGGCTACACCTTC

size: NA
D: TRBD2
V: TRBV4-3
J: TRBJ2-7
CDR3: CASRPITSGRSYEQYF
DNA: TGCGCCAGCAGACCTATTACTAGCGGGAGGTCCTACGAGCAGTACTTC

size: few
D: NA
V: TRBV4-2
J: TRBJ2-3
CDR3: CASSQGVDTQYF
DNA: TGTGCCAGCAGCCAAGGGGTAGATACGCAGTATTTT

size: many
D: TRBD2
V: TRBV7-2
J: TRBJ2-1
CDR3: CASSLAPSGGPFDEQFF
DNA: TGTGCCAGCAGCTTAGCGCCTAGCGGGGGGCCCTTTGATGAGCAGTTCTTC

size: few
D: TRBD1
V: TRBV3-1
J: TRBJ1-2
CDR3: CASTGTGVYGYTF
DNA: TGTGCCAGCACCGGGACAGGGGTTTATGGCTACACCTTC

size: few
D: NA
V: TRBV7-9
J: TRBJ2-1
CDR3: CASSLFQGNEQFF
DNA: TGTGCCAGCAGCTTATTCCAGGGGAATGAGCAGTTCTTC

size: few
D: TRBD1
V: TRBV20-1
J: TRBJ2-3
CDR3: CSAREPGGQGATDTQYF
DNA: TGCAGTGCTAGGGAGCCGGGGGGACAGGGGGCAACAGATACGCAGTATTTT

size: NA
D: TRBD1
V: TRBV3-1
J: TRBJ2-1
CDR3: CASSQGSGPGQGAYNEQFF
DNA: TGTGCCAGCAGCCAAGGCTCTGGTCCGGGACAGGGGGCCTACAATGAGCAGTTCTTC

size: NA
D: NA
V: TRBV25-1
J: TRBJ2-7
CDR3: CASGPGGIGYEQYF
DNA: TGTGCCAGCGGCCCTGGGGGCATAGGGTACGAGCAGTACTTC

size: few
D: TRBD1
V: TRBV14
J: TRBJ1-1
CDR3: CASSQETGTGGMNTEAFF
DNA: TGTGCCAGCAGCCAGGAAACCGGGACAGGGGGCATGAACACTGAAGCTTTCTTT

size: NA
D: NA
V: TRBV5-1
J: TRBJ2-3
CDR3: CASSETSTDTQYF
DNA: TGCGCCAGCAGTGAAACTTCCACAGATACGCAGTATTTT

size: NA
D: TRBD2
V: TRBV20-1
J: TRBJ2-3
CDR3: CSRSGRASTDTQYF
DNA: TGCAGTAGGAGCGGGAGGGCGAGCACAGATACGCAGTATTTT

size: NA
D: NA
V: TRBV4-1
J: TRBJ2-7
CDR3: CACSQGLQGGQDEQYF
DNA: TGCGCCTGCAGCCAAGGATTGCAGGGAGGTCAGGACGAGCAGTACTTC

size: few
D: TRBD2
V: TRBV7-6
J: TRBJ2-7
CDR3: CASSSGGVRRGNSGNEQYF
DNA: TGTGCCAGCAGCTCCGGAGGGGTGCGGCGGGGTAATAGCGGGAATGAGCAGTACTTC

size: few
D: NA
V: TRBV18
J: TRBJ1-1
CDR3: CASSLKQGSNTEAFF
DNA: TGTGCCAGCTCACTGAAACAGGGAAGTAACACTGAAGCTTTCTTT

size: NA
D: TRBD1
V: TRBV14
J: TRBJ2-4
CDR3: CASSRDRVRNEQYF
DNA: TGTGCCAGCAGCCGGGACAGGGTAAGGAATGAGCAGTACTTC

size: NA
D: TRBD2
V: TRBV10-3
J: TRBJ2-5
CDR3: CAISENFGGGDGTQYF
DNA: TGTGCCATCAGTGAGAATTTCGGCGGGGGGGATGGGACCCAGTACTTC

size: few
D: TRBD2
V: TRBV18
J: TRBJ2-1
CDR3: CASSRGRDNEQFF
DNA: TGTGCCAGCTCACGTGGGAGGGACAATGAGCAGTTCTTC

size: NA
D: TRBD2
V: TRBV30
J: TRBJ2-2
CDR3: CAWTKGLAGTGELFF
DNA: TGTGCCTGGACCAAGGGACTAGCGGGCACCGGGGAGCTGTTTTTT

size: NA
D: NA
V: TRBV4-3
J: TRBJ2-1
CDR3: CASSQIAAVGFNEQFF
DNA: TGCGCCAGCAGCCAGATAGCAGCGGTCGGCTTCAATGAGCAGTTCTTC

size: NA
D: NA
V: TRBV7-2
J: TRBJ2-2
CDR3: CASSHKGLGRTNTGELFF
DNA: TGTGCCAGCAGCCACAAGGGCCTCGGACGGACGAACACCGGGGAGCTGTTTTTT

size: many
D: NA
V: TRBV5-1
J: TRBJ2-1
CDR3: CASSLVRVNEQFF
DNA: TGCGCCAGCAGCTTGGTCCGGGTCAATGAGCAGTTCTTC

size: few
D: NA
V: TRBV28
J: TRBJ2-7
CDR3: CASTRGSPSREQYF
DNA: TGTGCCAGTACCCGAGGGAGTCCATCCCGCGAGCAGTACTTC

size: once
D: NA
V: TRBV29-1
J: TRBJ2-3
CDR3: CSVGSYLADTQYF
DNA: TGCAGCGTTGGGTCTTACTTGGCGGATACGCAGTATTTT

size: NA
D: TRBD1
V: TRBV20-1
J: TRBJ2-7
CDR3: CSARGGGARYEQYF
DNA: TGCAGTGCTAGAGGAGGGGGCGCGCGCTACGAGCAGTACTTC

size: NA
D: NA
V: TRBV7-9
J: TRBJ2-1
CDR3: CASSLARTGEQFF
DNA: TGTGCCAGCAGCTTAGCCAGGACGGGTGAGCAGTTCTTC

size: few
D: TRBD2
V: TRBV28
J: TRBJ2-3
CDR3: CASLAGSLDTDTQYF
DNA: TGTGCCAGCTTAGCGGGATCCCTTGACACAGATACGCAGTATTTT

size: once
D: TRBD1
V: TRBV3-1
J: TRBJ1-4
CDR3: CASSDGTGDQEKLFF
DNA: TGTGCCAGCAGCGATGGGACAGGGGACCAAGAAAAACTGTTTTTT

size: few
D: NA
V: TRBV24-1
J: TRBJ2-5
CDR3: CATSDTSSREETQYF
DNA: TGTGCCACCAGTGATACGTCCTCGCGGGAAGAGACCCAGTACTTC

size: NA
D: NA
V: TRBV24-1
J: TRBJ2-1
CDR3: CATSDFKQYNNEQFF
DNA: TGTGCCACCAGTGATTTTAAACAGTATAACAATGAGCAGTTCTTC

size: NA
D: NA
V: TRBV28
J: TRBJ2-2
CDR3: CASSEQGMSTGELFF
DNA: TGTGCCAGCAGTGAGCAGGGTATGAGCACTGGGGAGCTGTTTTTT

size: NA
D: NA
V: TRBV4-1
J: TRBJ2-7
CDR3: CASSRTGLLSEQYF
DNA: TGCGCCAGCAGCCGTACGGGACTTCTGTCCGAGCAGTACTTC

size: few
D: NA
V: TRBV4-3
J: TRBJ1-6
CDR3: CASSQGSGAIGSPLHF
DNA: TGCGCCAGCAGCCAAGGCAGTGGGGCTATAGGTTCACCCCTCCACTTT

size: once
D: NA
V: TRBV20-1
J: TRBJ2-5
CDR3: CSASDWGGYEETQYF
DNA: TGCAGTGCTAGCGACTGGGGCGGCTACGAAGAGACCCAGTACTTC

size: NA
D: TRBD2
V: TRBV12-3/TRBV12-4
J: TRBJ2-3
CDR3: CAGNLGLAGTDTQYF
DNA: TGTGCCGGCAACCTCGGACTAGCGGGCACAGATACGCAGTATTTT

size: NA
D: NA
V: TRBV7-3
J: TRBJ2-7
CDR3: CASSDTMGSEQYF
DNA: TGTGCCAGCAGCGACACGATGGGTTCCGAGCAGTACTTC

size: NA
D: TRBD2
V: TRBV6-5
J: TRBJ2-7
CDR3: CASTRGGTSGYEQYF
DNA: TGTGCCAGCACCCGGGGGGGGACTAGCGGCTACGAGCAGTACTTC

size: NA
D: NA
V: TRBV4-3
J: TRBJ1-4
CDR3: CASSQGTLDNEKLFF
DNA: TGCGCCAGCAGCCAAGGGACGCTGGATAATGAAAAACTGTTTTTT

size: NA
D: NA
V: TRBV5-1
J: TRBJ1-2
CDR3: CASSLDTNYGCTF
DNA: TGCGCCAGCAGCTTGGACACAAACTATGGCTGCACCTTC

size: NA
D: NA
V: TRBV18
J: TRBJ2-7
CDR3: CASSPLGGVNYEQYF
DNA: TGTGCCAGCTCACCACTGGGCGGGGTGAACTACGAGCAGTACTTC

size: NA
D: NA
V: TRBV12-3/TRBV12-4
J: TRBJ1-2
CDR3: CASSLQELYGYTF
DNA: TGTGCCAGCAGTTTACAAGAACTCTATGGCTACACCTTC

size: NA
D: TRBD2
V: TRBV6-4
J: TRBJ2-1
CDR3: CASSIGLAGVYEQFF
DNA: TGTGCCAGCAGTATCGGGCTAGCGGGGGTCTATGAGCAGTTCTTC

size: few
D: TRBD1
V: TRBV7-9
J: TRBJ1-4
CDR3: CASSSRGRNEKLFF
DNA: TGTGCCAGCAGCTCCAGGGGGAGGAATGAAAAACTGTTTTTT

size: NA
D: TRBD2
V: TRBV20-1
J: TRBJ2-1
CDR3: CSAYKTSGYNEQFF
DNA: TGCAGTGCTTACAAGACTAGCGGGTACAATGAGCAGTTCTTC

size: many
D: TRBD2
V: TRBV7-2
J: TRBJ2-7
CDR3: CASSFPRASGATYEQYF
DNA: TGTGCCAGCAGCTTCCCGCGGGCTAGCGGGGCCACCTACGAGCAGTACTTC

size: NA
D: TRBD1
V: TRBV7-6
J: TRBJ2-3
CDR3: CASSFDERDRAADTQYF
DNA: TGTGCCAGCAGCTTTGATGAGCGGGACAGGGCAGCAGATACGCAGTATTTT